Each of the 22 T cell receptor beta chains below was sequenced from the same sample in a study of siplizumab effects on memory and regulatory T cells. The table came from immunoSEQ multiplex PCR; TCRdb's copy has only in-frame clones and leaves some out. Of some 120,000 clones listed, about 95% are singletons. Sequenced sample: non-Treg CD4+ T cells sorted from blood. The receptors stem from a human donor in good health.

V is TRBV30 and J is TRBJ2-6; D is unresolved. V lost 3 bases and J lost 1, with 4 bases in between. Looked up from germline, CDR1 is GTSNPN and CDR2 is SVGIG (reference sequence). CDR3 length equals 13 residues. CDR3 DNA sequence: TGTGCCTGGAGACAGTCTGGGGCCAACGTCCTGACTTTC. Translated, it gives CAWRQSGANVLTF.

The chain combines TRBV10-1 with TRBJ2-7; 9 bases agree with TRBD2. V trimming: 0 bases; J trimming: 6 bases; junction bases outside the gene matches: 6. This CDR3 contains 15 residues. Germline lookup yields CDR1 WNHNN and CDR2 SYGVQD (reference sequence). The CDR3 DNA is TGCGCCAGCAGTGAGTCGCGGGGGGGCGGTGGCGAGCAGTACTTC. It encodes CASSESRGGGGEQYF.

CDR3 sequence: CASSFRKAGGAVGYTF. Written as DNA, the CDR3 is TGTGCCAGCAGTTTCCGGAAGGCAGGAGGCGCAGTTGGCTACACCTTC. The V and J genes are TRBV27 and TRBJ1-2, with D uncertain. The germline V and J ends were trimmed by 3 bases and 7 bases, with 21 bases remaining between them. The CDR3 contains 16 residues. Germline loops: CDR1 MNHEY, CDR2 SMNVEV (reference sequence).

The J gene is TRBJ1-2, the V gene TRBV4-1; D gene uncertain. Germline CDR1 and CDR2: MGHRA and YSYEKL. This CDR3 spans 14 amino acids. V lost 6 bases to trimming and J lost 2 bases, with 13 bases between them. The CDR3 loop reads CASRQLGTNYGYTF. In nucleotides, the CDR3 is TGCGCCAGCAGGCAGCTAGGAACCAACTATGGCTACACCTTC.

This chain connects TRBV7-2 to TRBJ2-7, with TRBD2 matching over 8 bases. The CDR3 loop spans 15 amino acids. Trimming took 5 bases from V and 5 from J; bases not matched to a gene: 11. From germline, CDR1 is SGHTA and CDR2 FQGNSA. CDR3 in amino acids: CASSEFGLATHEQYF. In DNA, the CDR3 is TGTGCCAGCAGCGAATTTGGACTAGCCACCCACGAGCAGTACTTC.

The chain is built from TRBV18 and TRBJ1-1; 7 nucleotides agree with TRBD1. CDR1 is KGHSH, CDR2 LQKENI, per germline. There are 16 residues in the CDR3. The V gene end was trimmed by 3 bases and the J gene end by 0 bases; junction bases not matched to a gene: 7. The CDR3 spells CASSPGQQLLNTEAFF. The CDR3 DNA sequence: TGTGCCAGCTCACCGGGACAGCAATTATTGAACACTGAAGCTTTCTTT.

The chain joins TRBV9 to TRBJ1-6; no clear D. V lost 2 bases and J lost 9, with 12 bases in between. Germline values: CDR1 SGDLS, CDR2 YYNGEE. This CDR3 comprises 14 residues. The CDR3 protein is CASSVGEWGSPLHF. The CDR3 nucleotides read TGTGCCAGCAGCGTCGGGGAGTGGGGTTCACCCCTCCACTTT.

V is TRBV14 and J is TRBJ2-1; D remains unclear. In germline, CDR1 is SGHDN, CDR2 FVKESK. This CDR3 region has 13 residues. Between the trimmed V and J ends, which lost 3 bases and 5 bases, there was a span of 8 bases. Here the CDR3 reads CASSQVAHNEQFF. The CDR3 DNA reads as TGTGCCAGCAGCCAGGTGGCACACAATGAGCAGTTCTTC.

In the case of this clone: In the same sample, other DNA sequences code for this CDR3. The chain couples TRBV6-5 to TRBJ1-1; no definite D call. V was pared by 6 bases and J by 3 bases, with 5 bases between. The CDR3 contains 11 residues. Germline CDR1 MNHEY, CDR2 SVGAGI. The CDR3: CASSRDTEAFF. The CDR3 DNA reads TGTGCCAGCAGCCGGGACACTGAAGCTTTCTTT.

The chain joins TRBV20-1 to TRBJ1-2, with 7 bases that match TRBD1. The CDR3 is made up of 11 amino acids. V dropped 4 bases and J dropped 8; count of bases not matched to a gene: 4. Germline assignment: CDR1 DFQATT and CDR2 SNEGSKA (reference sequence). The CDR3, as DNA: TGCAGTGCTATGCCCAGGGGGGGCTACACCTTC. Its protein product is CSAMPRGGYTF.

CDR3 nucleotide sequence: TGTGCCAGCAGGCCGGACAGCTACAATGAGCAGTTCTTC. It translates to CASRPDSYNEQFF. The chain employs TRBV6-5 and TRBJ2-1; D perhaps matches TRBD1 (6 bases). V lost 6 bases and J lost 3, with 9 bases in between. Germline CDR1 and CDR2: MNHEY and SVGAGI. CDR3 length: 13 amino acids.

This clone showed up just once. The rearrangement uses TRBV5-1 and TRBJ2-3; 9 nucleotides agree with TRBD1. This CDR3 comprises 15 residues. Germline assignment: CDR1 SGHRS and CDR2 YFSETQ. J gave up 5 bases and V 3 bases, and 7 bases lay outside the gene matches. In nucleotides, the CDR3 is TGCGCCAGCAGCTCTTTGACAGGGGGAGAAGATACGCAGTATTTT. This codes for CASSSLTGGEDTQYF.

The rearrangement joins TRBV5-4 to TRBJ2-7; 12 bases match TRBD2. CDR3 length: 14 residues. Trimming cost V 6 bases and J 4 bases; bases outside gene matches: 5. Germline V gene data show CDR1 as SGHNT and CDR2 as YYREEE (reference sequence). The CDR3 region is CASKPSGGEYEQYF. CDR3 DNA: TGTGCCAGCAAACCTAGCGGGGGGGAATACGAGCAGTACTTC.

V usage is TRBV28 and J usage is TRBJ2-7, with D uncertain. Germline V CDR1 and CDR2: MDHEN, SYDVKM. V was cut by 3 bases and J by 5 bases, with 17 bases left in between. The CDR3 covers 15 residues. CDR3 coding DNA: TGTGCCAGCAGTTTCAGTAGATTGGACGTTCACGAGCAGTACTTC. Residues: CASSFSRLDVHEQYF.

The rearrangement uses TRBV19 and TRBJ2-6; tentative D call: TRBD1 (5 bases). In germline, CDR1 is LNHDA, CDR2 SQIVND (reference sequence). There are 16 residues in the CDR3. V lost 1 base and J 0 bases, leaving 7 bases between the germline ends. CDR3: CASSIGQLSGANVLTF. The CDR3 bases are TGTGCCAGTAGTATAGGACAGCTCTCTGGGGCCAACGTCCTGACTTTC.

This chain joins TRBV7-3 and TRBJ2-7; 8 bases are a match to TRBD2. The CDR3 is made up of 15 amino acids. CDR1 is SGHTA, CDR2 FQGTGA, per germline. V dropped 1 base and J dropped 6; count of bases not matched to a gene: 8. The chain's CDR3 is CASSLRAGGGGEQYF. For the CDR3, the DNA is TGTGCCAGCAGCTTAAGGGCGGGAGGCGGGGGCGAGCAGTACTTC.

In its sample, this clone was seen once. The rearrangement uses TRBV11-1 and TRBJ2-4; no definite D call. The CDR3 consists of 14 residues. From germline, CDR1 is SGHAT and CDR2 FQDESV (reference sequence). Trimming took 5 bases from V and 4 from J, leaving 12 bases between them. In DNA form, the CDR3 reads TGTGCCAGCAGCGTGGAAGTGGGAAAAAACATTCAGTACTTC. It translates to CASSVEVGKNIQYF.

The chain is built from TRBV27 and TRBJ2-7, with TRBD2 identical over 7 bases. The CDR3 is made up of 15 amino acids. Germline V gene data show CDR1 as MNHEY and CDR2 as SMNVEV (reference sequence). V was clipped by 5 bases and J by 1 base; unmatched bases: 8. The CDR3 region is CASSIVASGSYEQYF. CDR3 DNA: TGTGCCAGCAGTATCGTTGCTAGCGGATCCTACGAGCAGTACTTC.

The chain joins TRBV19 to TRBJ2-3, with 14 bases matching TRBD2. V was pared by 5 bases and J by 2 bases, with 12 bases of the junction left unmatched. The CDR3 contains 19 residues. Germline V gene lookup returns CDR1 LNHDA and CDR2 SQIVND (reference sequence). The CDR3 bases are TGTGCCAGTAGTTCCCCCGGGGGACTAGCGGGGGCCCACACAGATACGCAGTATTTT. Translating gives CASSSPGGLAGAHTDTQYF.

V and J are TRBV27 and TRBJ1-5; no clear D gene. V was shortened by 2 bases and J by 7 bases, with 15 bases between the two germline ends. Germline assignment: CDR1 MNHEY and CDR2 SMNVEV (reference sequence). There are 15 residues in the CDR3. The CDR3, as DNA: TGTGCCAGCAGTTTAAAAAAGACGGCGTGGCAGCCCCAGCATTTT. As protein: CASSLKKTAWQPQHF.

The sample holds one count of this clone. The J gene is TRBJ2-1, the V gene TRBV9, with 10 bases lining up with TRBD2. This CDR3 has 15 amino acids. J gave up 3 bases and V 3 bases, and 3 bases lay outside the gene matches. The germline CDR1 and CDR2 sequences are SGDLS and YYNGEE. CDR3: CASSASGRVYNEQFF. The CDR3 nucleotides read TGTGCCAGCAGCGCGAGCGGGAGGGTCTACAATGAGCAGTTCTTC.

The chain uses TRBV7-3 and TRBJ1-2; D ambiguous. The V gene lost 5 bases and the J gene lost 7 bases, with 14 bases spanning the gap. The CDR3 totals 13 residues. Germline V lookup: CDR1 SGHTA, CDR2 FQGTGA. CDR3 amino acids: CASSPDRVGGYTF. DNA of the CDR3: TGTGCCAGCAGCCCGGACCGAGTTGGTGGCTACACCTTC. Based on the CDR3 plus reference TRBV7-3 and TRBJ1-2, the full variable domain is GAGVSQTPSNKVTEKGKYVELRCDPISGHTALYWYRQSLGQGPEFLIYFQGTGAADDSGLPNDRFFAVRPEGSVSTLKIQRTERGDSAVYLCASSPDRVGGYTFGSGTRLTVV.